Listed below are T cell receptor beta chains from one sample, sequenced in a study of T cells after yellow fever vaccination. TCRdb recomputed calls from the 5' RACE reads with MiXCR, one row per CDR3 protein. This sample has hundreds of thousands of distinct CDR3 sequences, with approximately 12% found just once. The source material was PBMCs, sampled on the day of the yellow fever booster vaccination. The receptors derive from a man aged 30 to 45 who received the YFV17D yellow fever vaccine. CDR3s include the opening cysteine and the closing phenylalanine or tryptophan. Fields, in order: clone size, D gene, J gene, V gene, CDR3 protein, CDR3 DNA. A D gene is named only where the DNA matches it firmly. Not every row has a clone size; where given, it reads once, few, many or a size class.

clone size: NA; D gene: TRBD2; J gene: TRBJ2-1; V gene: TRBV12-3/TRBV12-4; CDR3 protein: CASRRTSGDNEQFF; CDR3 DNA: TGTGCCAGCAGAAGGACTAGTGGGGACAATGAGCAGTTCTTC
clone size: few; D gene: TRBD2; J gene: TRBJ2-7; V gene: TRBV20-1; CDR3 protein: CSARTGLAGSPYEQYF; CDR3 DNA: TGCAGTGCTAGGACTGGGCTAGCGGGATCTCCGTACGAGCAGTACTTC
clone size: NA; D gene: NA; J gene: TRBJ2-3; V gene: TRBV29-1; CDR3 protein: CSGGKSTDTQYF; CDR3 DNA: TGCAGCGGGGGCAAGTCCACAGATACGCAGTATTTT
clone size: NA; D gene: NA; J gene: TRBJ2-1; V gene: TRBV7-9; CDR3 protein: CASLLVNNEQFF; CDR3 DNA: TGTGCCAGCCTACTAGTGAACAATGAGCAGTTCTTC
clone size: NA; D gene: NA; J gene: TRBJ1-1; V gene: TRBV4-3; CDR3 protein: CASSQVSQPRRGRAFF; CDR3 DNA: TGCGCCAGCAGCCAAGTATCCCAACCACGGAGGGGGAGAGCTTTCTTT
clone size: few; D gene: NA; J gene: TRBJ2-1; V gene: TRBV30; CDR3 protein: CAWSTGAEVNEQFF; CDR3 DNA: TGTGCCTGGAGTACCGGCGCGGAGGTTAATGAGCAGTTCTTC
clone size: NA; D gene: TRBD1; J gene: TRBJ2-7; V gene: TRBV6-5; CDR3 protein: CASSYGQGARNEQYF; CDR3 DNA: TGTGCCAGCAGTTACGGGCAGGGGGCGCGAAACGAGCAGTACTTC
clone size: NA; D gene: NA; J gene: TRBJ2-7; V gene: TRBV20-1; CDR3 protein: CSARESPAGSYEQYF; CDR3 DNA: TGCAGTGCTAGAGAGTCACCGGCAGGCTCCTACGAGCAGTACTTC
clone size: many; D gene: TRBD2; J gene: TRBJ2-1; V gene: TRBV7-2; CDR3 protein: CASSPPPGGPGEQFF; CDR3 DNA: TGTGCCAGCAGCCCCCCGCCGGGAGGGCCTGGAGAGCAGTTCTTC
clone size: NA; D gene: TRBD1; J gene: TRBJ1-5; V gene: TRBV19; CDR3 protein: CASSIAAGGQPQHF; CDR3 DNA: TGTGCCAGTAGTATCGCAGCAGGGGGGCAGCCCCAGCATTTT
clone size: few; D gene: NA; J gene: TRBJ2-6; V gene: TRBV11-1; CDR3 protein: CASSLRLGLLSGANVLTF; CDR3 DNA: TGTGCCAGCAGCTTAAGGCTGGGCCTCCTCTCTGGGGCCAACGTCCTGACTTTC
clone size: few; D gene: TRBD2; J gene: TRBJ2-1; V gene: TRBV5-1; CDR3 protein: CASVPSGISNEQFF; CDR3 DNA: TGCGCCAGCGTTCCTAGCGGGATTAGTAATGAGCAGTTCTTC
clone size: many; D gene: NA; J gene: TRBJ2-2; V gene: TRBV5-5; CDR3 protein: CASSFDPTGELFF; CDR3 DNA: TGTGCCAGCAGCTTTGACCCCACCGGGGAGCTGTTTTTT
clone size: NA; D gene: NA; J gene: TRBJ1-5; V gene: TRBV7-9; CDR3 protein: CASRGKNQPQHF; CDR3 DNA: TGTGCCAGCAGGGGGAAGAATCAGCCCCAGCATTTT
clone size: few; D gene: TRBD2; J gene: TRBJ2-1; V gene: TRBV13; CDR3 protein: CASSSETSGNNEQFF; CDR3 DNA: TGTGCCAGCAGCTCGGAGACTAGCGGGAACAATGAGCAGTTCTTC
clone size: NA; D gene: NA; J gene: TRBJ2-3; V gene: TRBV7-8; CDR3 protein: CASSLTWGSDTQYF; CDR3 DNA: TGTGCCAGCAGCTTAACTTGGGGATCAGATACGCAGTATTTT
clone size: few; D gene: NA; J gene: TRBJ2-3; V gene: TRBV20-1; CDR3 protein: CSARVPKGGTDTQYF; CDR3 DNA: TGCAGTGCTAGAGTACCGAAGGGTGGCACAGATACGCAGTATTTT
clone size: NA; D gene: NA; J gene: TRBJ2-5; V gene: TRBV6-2/TRBV6-3; CDR3 protein: CASHHQGETQYF; CDR3 DNA: TGTGCCAGCCACCATCAGGGGGAGACCCAGTACTTC
clone size: many; D gene: NA; J gene: TRBJ2-3; V gene: TRBV7-9; CDR3 protein: CASSLERDTQYF; CDR3 DNA: TGTGCCAGCAGCTTAGAACGGGATACGCAGTATTTT
clone size: NA; D gene: NA; J gene: TRBJ1-2; V gene: TRBV2; CDR3 protein: CASNPRYYGYTF; CDR3 DNA: TGTGCCAGCAACCCGCGGTACTATGGCTACACCTTC
clone size: NA; D gene: NA; J gene: TRBJ1-1; V gene: TRBV5-1; CDR3 protein: CASSRTNPGPNTEAFF; CDR3 DNA: TGCGCCAGCAGCCGAACTAACCCTGGGCCGAACACTGAAGCTTTCTTT
clone size: few; D gene: TRBD2; J gene: TRBJ2-3; V gene: TRBV20-1; CDR3 protein: CSADGLAGADTQYF; CDR3 DNA: TGCAGTGCAGACGGACTAGCGGGAGCAGATACGCAGTATTTT
clone size: NA; D gene: NA; J gene: TRBJ2-5; V gene: TRBV20-1; CDR3 protein: CSASGTLIKTQYF; CDR3 DNA: TGCAGTGCTAGTGGGACTCTGATAAAGACCCAGTACTTC
clone size: NA; D gene: NA; J gene: TRBJ1-1; V gene: TRBV12-3/TRBV12-4; CDR3 protein: CASSLADRESEAFF; CDR3 DNA: TGTGCCAGCAGTTTAGCGGATAGAGAGTCTGAAGCTTTCTTT
clone size: NA; D gene: NA; J gene: TRBJ2-7; V gene: TRBV10-2; CDR3 protein: CASSDPGGVKSYEQYF; CDR3 DNA: TGCGCCAGCAGTGACCCCGGGGGAGTTAAATCCTACGAGCAGTACTTC
clone size: few; D gene: NA; J gene: TRBJ2-1; V gene: TRBV29-1; CDR3 protein: CSVIKASKWNEQFF; CDR3 DNA: TGCAGCGTTATCAAGGCCTCGAAGTGGAATGAGCAGTTCTTC
clone size: few; D gene: NA; J gene: TRBJ2-1; V gene: TRBV7-9; CDR3 protein: CASSLEAVDNEQFF; CDR3 DNA: TGTGCCAGCAGCTTAGAGGCCGTCGACAATGAGCAGTTCTTC
clone size: NA; D gene: NA; J gene: TRBJ2-1; V gene: TRBV18; CDR3 protein: CASSPSITSGTFF; CDR3 DNA: TGTGCCAGCTCACCAAGCATAACTTCCGGAACGTTCTTC
clone size: NA; D gene: NA; J gene: TRBJ2-4; V gene: TRBV4-1; CDR3 protein: CASSQEHTIAKNIQYF; CDR3 DNA: TGCGCCAGCAGCCAAGAACATACCATAGCCAAAAACATTCAGTACTTC
clone size: few; D gene: NA; J gene: TRBJ2-7; V gene: TRBV27; CDR3 protein: CASSPLYRRRFHEQYF; CDR3 DNA: TGTGCCAGCAGCCCATTATATCGGCGGAGGTTCCACGAGCAGTACTTC
clone size: NA; D gene: NA; J gene: TRBJ2-2; V gene: TRBV24-1; CDR3 protein: CATSDQGKDTGELFF; CDR3 DNA: TGTGCCACCAGTGACCAGGGAAAGGACACCGGGGAGCTGTTTTTT
clone size: many; D gene: NA; J gene: TRBJ2-2; V gene: TRBV7-9; CDR3 protein: CASNAGGATVELFF; CDR3 DNA: TGTGCCAGCAACGCGGGTGGGGCAACCGTGGAGCTGTTTTTT
clone size: few; D gene: NA; J gene: TRBJ2-3; V gene: TRBV7-9; CDR3 protein: CASSLLASRGDTQYF; CDR3 DNA: TGTGCCAGCAGCTTATTAGCGTCTCGGGGGGATACGCAGTATTTT
clone size: many; D gene: TRBD1; J gene: TRBJ2-2; V gene: TRBV2; CDR3 protein: CASSVQGWELFF; CDR3 DNA: TGTGCCAGCAGTGTACAGGGGTGGGAGCTGTTTTTT
clone size: NA; D gene: NA; J gene: TRBJ2-3; V gene: TRBV7-2; CDR3 protein: CASSLALGGTPMAQYF; CDR3 DNA: TGTGCCAGCAGCTTAGCACTAGGGGGAACGCCGATGGCGCAGTATTTT
clone size: NA; D gene: NA; J gene: TRBJ2-3; V gene: TRBV6-6; CDR3 protein: CASSYAGDTQYF; CDR3 DNA: TGTGCCAGCAGTTACGCGGGAGATACGCAGTATTTT
clone size: NA; D gene: TRBD2; J gene: TRBJ2-7; V gene: TRBV10-2; CDR3 protein: CASSLGTSGRGAYEQYF; CDR3 DNA: TGCGCCAGCAGTCTCGGGACTAGCGGGAGGGGGGCCTACGAGCAGTACTTC
clone size: few; D gene: TRBD1; J gene: TRBJ2-2; V gene: TRBV29-1; CDR3 protein: CSVEARQGLYTGELFF; CDR3 DNA: TGCAGCGTTGAAGCCAGACAGGGGTTGTACACCGGGGAGCTGTTTTTT
clone size: NA; D gene: NA; J gene: TRBJ2-5; V gene: TRBV18; CDR3 protein: CASPPPPGEETQYF; CDR3 DNA: TGTGCCAGCCCACCACCCCCTGGGGAAGAGACCCAGTACTTC
clone size: NA; D gene: NA; J gene: TRBJ2-1; V gene: TRBV3-1; CDR3 protein: CASSPGPLLNEQFF; CDR3 DNA: TGTGCCAGCAGCCCGGGACCCCTCTTGAATGAGCAGTTCTTC
clone size: few; D gene: NA; J gene: TRBJ2-1; V gene: TRBV11-2; CDR3 protein: CASNDWSSPYNEQFF; CDR3 DNA: TGTGCCAGTAACGACTGGTCCTCCCCCTACAATGAGCAGTTCTTC
clone size: NA; D gene: NA; J gene: TRBJ2-1; V gene: TRBV6-2/TRBV6-3; CDR3 protein: CASSSRLYNEQFF; CDR3 DNA: TGTGCCAGCAGTTCTCGACTCTACAATGAGCAGTTCTTC
clone size: few; D gene: TRBD2; J gene: TRBJ2-2; V gene: TRBV7-2; CDR3 protein: CASTRTSGMVGELFF; CDR3 DNA: TGTGCCAGCACCCGGACTAGCGGGATGGTCGGGGAGCTGTTTTTT
clone size: NA; D gene: TRBD1; J gene: TRBJ1-2; V gene: TRBV6-6; CDR3 protein: CASSTGEGYGYTF; CDR3 DNA: TGTGCCAGCAGTACAGGGGAGGGCTATGGCTACACCTTC
clone size: NA; D gene: TRBD2; J gene: TRBJ2-1; V gene: TRBV7-6; CDR3 protein: CASSAGLDYNEQFF; CDR3 DNA: TGTGCCAGCAGCGCGGGACTAGACTACAATGAGCAGTTCTTC
clone size: NA; D gene: NA; J gene: TRBJ2-2; V gene: TRBV7-9; CDR3 protein: CASSLALTGELFF; CDR3 DNA: TGTGCCAGCAGCTTAGCGCTTACCGGGGAGCTGTTTTTT
clone size: NA; D gene: NA; J gene: TRBJ2-5; V gene: TRBV12-3/TRBV12-4; CDR3 protein: CASTPRGVGETQYF; CDR3 DNA: TGTGCCAGCACCCCAAGGGGAGTTGGCGAGACCCAGTACTTC
clone size: NA; D gene: TRBD1; J gene: TRBJ2-2; V gene: TRBV5-6; CDR3 protein: CASSRTTGVGTGELFF; CDR3 DNA: TGTGCCAGCAGCCGAACGACAGGGGTGGGCACCGGGGAGCTGTTTTTT
clone size: few; D gene: TRBD2; J gene: TRBJ2-1; V gene: TRBV11-2; CDR3 protein: CASSRRTSGRVGNEQFF; CDR3 DNA: TGTGCCAGCAGCAGACGGACTAGCGGGAGGGTAGGTAATGAGCAGTTCTTC
clone size: NA; D gene: TRBD2; J gene: TRBJ2-7; V gene: TRBV5-1; CDR3 protein: CASSSGGGLLSYEQYF; CDR3 DNA: TGCGCCAGCAGCTCGGGGGGGGGACTACTCTCCTACGAGCAGTACTTC
clone size: NA; D gene: NA; J gene: TRBJ2-1; V gene: TRBV24-1; CDR3 protein: CATSDNNEQFF; CDR3 DNA: TGTGCCACCAGCGACAACAATGAGCAGTTCTTC
clone size: NA; D gene: TRBD2; J gene: TRBJ2-1; V gene: TRBV20-1; CDR3 protein: CSARYPLAGGPRNEQFF; CDR3 DNA: TGCAGTGCCCGATACCCGCTAGCGGGAGGGCCTCGCAATGAGCAGTTCTTC
clone size: NA; D gene: TRBD1; J gene: TRBJ1-3; V gene: TRBV9; CDR3 protein: CASSGTGSSGNTIYF; CDR3 DNA: TGTGCCAGCAGCGGGACAGGGAGCTCTGGAAACACCATATATTTT
clone size: many; D gene: NA; J gene: TRBJ2-7; V gene: TRBV7-2; CDR3 protein: CASSSRERGQYF; CDR3 DNA: TGTGCCAGCAGTTCCAGGGAACGGGGGCAGTACTTC